This T cell receptor (beta chain) came from a study of T cells after yellow fever vaccination. Notes on this clonotype: What it binds is unknown.

By 5'RACE template switching, TCR cDNA was produced, with a universal primer site and UMIs added in the process. MiXCR was run by TCRdb on the 5' RACE reads, yielding one entry per CDR3 protein. In the table there are hundreds of thousands of distinct CDR3 sequences, under 15% of which are singletons. Findings and caveats of the study: Contaminating bulk clonotypes could be abundant in FACS-sorted repertoires. Only a minor proportion of clonotypes was detected across both CD4 and CD8 compartments.

The clonotype comes from a man aged 18 to 35 who received the YFV17D yellow fever vaccine. Sequenced material: CD4+ T cells sorted from PBMCs, taken 15 days after the yellow fever booster vaccination.

CDR3 sequence reads: CASSFAPRVVGADTQYF. In DNA form, the CDR3 reads TGTGCCAGCAGTTTTGCCCCCAGGGTAGTCGGGGCAGATACGCAGTATTTT. The gene calls are TRBV27 and TRBJ2-3; D assignment may be TRBD1 or TRBD2 (5 bases each). The germline V gene has CDR1 MNHEY and CDR2 SMNVEV (reference sequence). The CDR3 has 17 residues. With 3 bases removed from V and 4 bases from J, the gap between germline ends came to 20 bases.